These 2 T cell receptor beta chains were all obtained from the same sample, sequenced in a study of OX40 agonist ivuxolimab in advanced cancers. TCRdb keeps only in-frame clones here, not all; method: immunoSEQ multiplex PCR. The top ten clones hold approximately 12% of a sample with about 63,000 clones, roughly nine tenths of them seen once. The source was CD4+ or CD8+ T cells sorted from blood, collected in a trial of the OX40 agonist ivuxolimab. All receptors derive from an adult with an advanced solid tumor such as melanoma, head and neck, liver or kidney cancer.

The chain links TRBV19 to TRBJ2-3; 7 bases fit TRBD1. CDR3 length equals 15 residues. The J segment lost 1 base and the V segment lost 7 bases, leaving 8 bases of the junction unmatched. Germline V gives CDR1 LNHDA, CDR2 SQIVND (reference sequence). The CDR3 loop reads CASTPSTGGTDTQYF. For the CDR3, the DNA is TGTGCCAGTACCCCTAGTACAGGGGGCACAGATACGCAGTATTTT. The variable domain in full, with the rest retrieved from reference TRBV19 and TRBJ2-3, is DGGITQSPKYLFRKEGQNVTLSCEQNLNHDAMYWYRQDPGQGLRLIYYSQIVNDFQKGDIAEGYSVSREKKESFPLTVTSAQKNPTAFYLCASTPSTGGTDTQYFGPGTRLTVL.

The chain employs TRBV29-1 and TRBJ2-3; 11 bases align to TRBD2. The V gene end was trimmed by 7 bases and the J gene end by 2 bases; junction bases not matched to a gene: 5. The CDR3 covers 14 residues. The germline gives CDR1 SQVTM, CDR2 ANQGSEA. The DNA for the CDR3 is TGCAGCGCCCTAGCGGGGGGCCTCACAGATACGCAGTATTTT. This codes for CSALAGGLTDTQYF.